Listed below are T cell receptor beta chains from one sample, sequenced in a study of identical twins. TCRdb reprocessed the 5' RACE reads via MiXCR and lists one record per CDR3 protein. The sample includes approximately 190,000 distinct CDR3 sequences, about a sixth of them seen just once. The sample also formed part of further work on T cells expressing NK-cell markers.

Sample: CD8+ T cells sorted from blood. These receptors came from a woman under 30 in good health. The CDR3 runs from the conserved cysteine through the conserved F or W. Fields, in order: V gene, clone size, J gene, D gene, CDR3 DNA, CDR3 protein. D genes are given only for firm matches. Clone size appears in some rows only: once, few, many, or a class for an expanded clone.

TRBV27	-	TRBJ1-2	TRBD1	TGTGCCAGCAGTTCGGGCCCCGGGACAGGGATATACTATGGCTACACCTTC	CASSSGPGTGIYYGYTF
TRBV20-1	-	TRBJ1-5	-	TGCAGTGCCCCGACGGGGGGGAGGTGGCAGCCCCAGCATTTT	CSAPTGGRWQPQHF
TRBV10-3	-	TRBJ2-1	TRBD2	TGTGCCATCCGGTCCGGGCTAGCGGGATTAAATGAGCAGTTCTTC	CAIRSGLAGLNEQFF
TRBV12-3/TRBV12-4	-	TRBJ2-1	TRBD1	TGTGCCAGCAGTCTCCGACAGGGTGTGGATGAGCAGTTCTTC	CASSLRQGVDEQFF
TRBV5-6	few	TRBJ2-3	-	TGTGCCGCGGGCACAGGGCGAGATACGCAGTATTTT	CAAGTGRDTQYF
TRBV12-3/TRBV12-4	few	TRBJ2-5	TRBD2	TGTGCCAGCAGCCCGGGACTAGCGGGGAGAGGCGAGACCCAGTACTTC	CASSPGLAGRGETQYF
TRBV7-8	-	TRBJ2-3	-	TGTGCCAGCAGCTTATGGGGGGGGCCTCTCACCCGCACAGATACGCAGTATTTT	CASSLWGGPLTRTDTQYF
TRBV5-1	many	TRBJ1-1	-	TGCGCCAGCAGCTTGGAAGGGGCTCTGAACACTGAAGCTTTCTTT	CASSLEGALNTEAFF
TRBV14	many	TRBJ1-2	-	TGTGCCAGCAGCCGCGGGACTAACTATGGCTACACCTTC	CASSRGTNYGYTF
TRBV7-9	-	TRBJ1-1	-	TGTGCCAGCAGCCCCAGGGAGCTGAACACTGAAGCTTTCTTT	CASSPRELNTEAFF
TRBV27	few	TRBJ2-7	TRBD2	TGTGCCAGCAGTCTCCGGACTAGCGGACACTACGAGCAGTACTTC	CASSLRTSGHYEQYF
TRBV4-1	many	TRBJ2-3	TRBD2	TGCGCCAGCAGCCAAACCCCCTCTCTAGCGGGCAACACAGATACGCAGTATTTT	CASSQTPSLAGNTDTQYF
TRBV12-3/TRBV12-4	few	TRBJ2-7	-	TGTGCCAGCCGGAATGGTTTGGGTCGCGAGCAGTACTTC	CASRNGLGREQYF
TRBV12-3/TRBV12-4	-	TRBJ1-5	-	TGTGCCAGCAGTTTCGAGGGTCAGCCCCAGCATTTT	CASSFEGQPQHF
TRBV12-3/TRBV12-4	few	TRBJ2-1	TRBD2	TGTGCCAGCTGCTCTAGCGGGAGGGCACATGAGCAGTTCTTC	CASCSSGRAHEQFF
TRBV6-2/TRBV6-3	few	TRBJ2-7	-	TGTGCCAGCAGTTATGATCCGGCCGCCAGCGAGCAGTACTTC	CASSYDPAASEQYF
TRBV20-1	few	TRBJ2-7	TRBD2	TGCAGTGCTAGAGATCGTGGACTAGCGGTCTACGAGCAGTACTTC	CSARDRGLAVYEQYF
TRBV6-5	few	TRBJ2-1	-	TGTGCCAGCAGTTACCCGAACCTGGCCTACAATGAGCAGTTCTTC	CASSYPNLAYNEQFF
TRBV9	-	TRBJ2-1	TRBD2	TGTGCCAGCAGCGTAGACGTGTCTAGCGGGGGAGGTGAGCAGTTCTTC	CASSVDVSSGGGEQFF
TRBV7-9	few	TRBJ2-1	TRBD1	TGTGCCAGCAGCCAGACAGGGGGCTCCTACAATGAGCAGTTCTTC	CASSQTGGSYNEQFF
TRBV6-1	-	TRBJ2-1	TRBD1	TGTGCCAGCAGTCGACAGGGGTCGGTCGGTGAGCAGTTCTTC	CASSRQGSVGEQFF
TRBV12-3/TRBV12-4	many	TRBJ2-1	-	TGTGCCAGCAGTACCTACAATGAGCAGTTCTTC	CASSTYNEQFF
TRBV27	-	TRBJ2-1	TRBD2	TGTGCCAGCAGTATTATACGGGCTAGCGGGTCGGATGAGCAGTTCTTC	CASSIIRASGSDEQFF
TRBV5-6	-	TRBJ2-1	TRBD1	TGTGCCAGCAGCTATACAGGGGACGTTTCGTATGAGCAGTTCTTC	CASSYTGDVSYEQFF
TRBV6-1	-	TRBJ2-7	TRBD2	TGTGCCAGCAGTAAAGCGGAAACACCGGGGGGCTACGAGCAGTACTTC	CASSKAETPGGYEQYF
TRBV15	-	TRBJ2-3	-	TGTGCCACCAGCAGTGGTATAGCAGATACGCAGTATTTT	CATSSGIADTQYF
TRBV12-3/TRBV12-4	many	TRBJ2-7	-	TGTGCCAGCGGGATTGGCTACGAGCAGTACTTC	CASGIGYEQYF